This T cell receptor (beta chain) originates from a study of T cell responses to AZD1222 COVID-19 vaccine. Overall study findings and caveats: Clonal diversity may have been underestimated in mostly white British donors. The study found Spike-specific TCR breadth and depth rose after two AZD1222 doses.

Notes on this clone: The antigen is unknown.

CDR3 length: 15 residues. CDR1 and CDR2 (germline): LNHDA, SQIVND (reference sequence). V was shortened by 7 bases and J by 3 bases, with 18 bases between the two germline ends. Using immunoSEQ multiplex PCR, the repertoire was profiled, and TCRdb retains in-frame clones only, with some absent. The table shows some 100,000 clones, with less than 90% occurring only once. V gene TRBV19 combines with J gene TRBJ1-2; maybe TRBD1 (5 bases). This sample comprised peripheral blood, obtained on day 0 of AZD1222 vaccination. The receptor comes from an adult in good health. The CDR3 nucleotides read TGTGCCAGTACCCCGTGGGGGACGGCGGACTATGGCTACACCTTC. Protein product: CASTPWGTADYGYTF.